The clone carrying this TCR beta chain has at least ten counts. Its target is unknown. This record comes from a study of T cells after yellow fever vaccination. The CDR3 consists of 14 residues. The germline V gene has CDR1 WNHNN and CDR2 SYGVQD (reference sequence). The V gene lost 3 bases and the J gene lost 0 bases, with 7 bases spanning the gap. Universal primer sites and UMIs were introduced during 5'RACE template-switching synthesis of TCR cDNA. TCRdb called the 5' RACE reads again in MiXCR, with one record for every CDR3 protein. Of about 300,000 distinct CDR3 sequences in the sample, roughly 8.7% were seen once. Study-wide results and caveats: After the booster, 96% of CD4 and roughly nine tenths of CD8 primary-response clones were re-detected. Abundant contaminating clonotypes from the bulk population could appear in FACS-sorted repertoires.

The receptor was isolated from a man younger than 35 who received the YFV17D yellow fever vaccine. J is TRBJ2-3 and V is TRBV10-1; D call uncertain. This sample comprised CD4+ T cells sorted from PBMCs, obtained 5 days after the yellow fever booster vaccination. The DNA of the CDR3 is TGCGCCAGCAGTGATAAGGCTAGCACAGATACGCAGTATTTT. Residues: CASSDKASTDTQYF.